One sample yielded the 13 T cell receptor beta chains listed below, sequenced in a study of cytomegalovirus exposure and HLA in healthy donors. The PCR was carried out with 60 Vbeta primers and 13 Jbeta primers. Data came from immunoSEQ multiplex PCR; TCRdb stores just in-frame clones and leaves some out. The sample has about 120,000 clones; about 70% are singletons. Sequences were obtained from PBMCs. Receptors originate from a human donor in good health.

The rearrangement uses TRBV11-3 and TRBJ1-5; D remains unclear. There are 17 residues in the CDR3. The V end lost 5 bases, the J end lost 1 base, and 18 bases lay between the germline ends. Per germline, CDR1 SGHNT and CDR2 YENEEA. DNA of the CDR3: TGTGCCAGCAGCCCGAAGCGCCGGGAGGTAAGCAATCAGCCCCAGCATTTT. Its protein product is CASSPKRREVSNQPQHF.

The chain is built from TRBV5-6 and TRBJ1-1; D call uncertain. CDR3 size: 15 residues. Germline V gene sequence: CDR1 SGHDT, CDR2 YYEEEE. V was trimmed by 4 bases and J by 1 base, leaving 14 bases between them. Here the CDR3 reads CASSRLDEGNTEAFF. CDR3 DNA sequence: TGTGCCAGCAGCCGGCTCGATGAGGGGAACACTGAAGCTTTCTTT.

CDR3 nucleotides: TGCGCCAGCAGCCAAGATCAGAGGCGGGGGGGCCGTAATGAGCAGTTCTTC. The encoded protein is CASSQDQRRGGRNEQFF. V gene TRBV4-3 combines with J gene TRBJ2-1; 9 nucleotides align to TRBD2. The V gene end was trimmed by 0 bases and the J gene end by 7 bases; junction bases not matched to a gene: 10. This CDR3 region has 17 residues. Germline V lookup: CDR1 LGHNA, CDR2 YSLEER.

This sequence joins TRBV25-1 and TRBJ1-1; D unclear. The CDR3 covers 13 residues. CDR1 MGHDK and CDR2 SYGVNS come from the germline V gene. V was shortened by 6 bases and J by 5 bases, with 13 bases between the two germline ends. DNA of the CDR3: TGTGCCAGCAGCCGGGATTCTGGGACTGAAGCTTTCTTT. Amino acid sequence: CASSRDSGTEAFF.

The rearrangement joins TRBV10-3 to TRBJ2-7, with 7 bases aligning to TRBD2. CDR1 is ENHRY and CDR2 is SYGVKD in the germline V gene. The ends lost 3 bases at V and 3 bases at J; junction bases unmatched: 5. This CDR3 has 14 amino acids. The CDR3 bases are TGTGCCATCAGTGATCCGGGGGGAGGCTACGAGCAGTACTTC. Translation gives CAISDPGGGYEQYF.

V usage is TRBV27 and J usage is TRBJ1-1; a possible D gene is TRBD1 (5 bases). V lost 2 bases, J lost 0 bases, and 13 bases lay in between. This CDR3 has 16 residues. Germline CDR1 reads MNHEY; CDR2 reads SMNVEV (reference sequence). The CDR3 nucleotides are TGTGCCAGCAGTTTACAGGGTAGGCTCATGAACACTGAAGCTTTCTTT. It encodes CASSLQGRLMNTEAFF.

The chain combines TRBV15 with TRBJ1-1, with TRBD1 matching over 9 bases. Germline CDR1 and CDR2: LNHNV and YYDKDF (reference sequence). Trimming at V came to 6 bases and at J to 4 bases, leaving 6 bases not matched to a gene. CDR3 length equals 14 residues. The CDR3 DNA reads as TGTGCCACCAGAAAAGACAGGGGGACCACTGAAGCTTTCTTT. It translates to CATRKDRGTTEAFF.

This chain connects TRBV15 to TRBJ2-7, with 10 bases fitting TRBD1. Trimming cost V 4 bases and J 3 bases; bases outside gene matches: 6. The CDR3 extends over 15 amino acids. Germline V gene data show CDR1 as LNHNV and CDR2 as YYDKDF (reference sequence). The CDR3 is CATSTRRTGGYEQYF. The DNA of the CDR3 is TGTGCCACCAGCACCCGGAGGACAGGGGGCTACGAGCAGTACTTC.

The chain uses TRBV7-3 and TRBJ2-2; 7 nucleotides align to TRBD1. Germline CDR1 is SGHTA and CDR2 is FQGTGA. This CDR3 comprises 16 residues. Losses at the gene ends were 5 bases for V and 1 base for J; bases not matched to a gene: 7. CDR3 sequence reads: CASSPSRTGNTGELFF. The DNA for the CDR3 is TGTGCCAGCAGCCCGTCCCGGACAGGGAACACCGGGGAGCTGTTTTTT. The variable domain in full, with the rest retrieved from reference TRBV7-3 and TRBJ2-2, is GAGVSQTPSNKVTEKGKYVELRCDPISGHTALYWYRQSLGQGPEFLIYFQGTGAADDSGLPNDRFFAVRPEGSVSTLKIQRTERGDSAVYLCASSPSRTGNTGELFFGEGSRLTVL.

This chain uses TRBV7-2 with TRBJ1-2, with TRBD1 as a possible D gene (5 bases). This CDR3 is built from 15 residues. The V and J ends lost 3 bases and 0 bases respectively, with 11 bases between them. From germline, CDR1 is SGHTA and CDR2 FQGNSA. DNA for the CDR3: TGTGCCAGCAGCTTGGAGGGGCAAGCTAACTATGGCTACACCTTC. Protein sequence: CASSLEGQANYGYTF.

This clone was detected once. The CDR3 nucleotides read TGTGCCAGCTCACCGGGACAGGGGCTGAGGGATCAGCCCCAGCATTTT. Encoded protein: CASSPGQGLRDQPQHF. The V and J genes are TRBV18 and TRBJ1-5; 10 bases align to TRBD1. The CDR3 has 16 residues. The V gene end was trimmed by 3 bases and the J gene end by 5 bases; junction bases not matched to a gene: 7. Germline CDR1 is KGHSH and CDR2 is LQKENI.

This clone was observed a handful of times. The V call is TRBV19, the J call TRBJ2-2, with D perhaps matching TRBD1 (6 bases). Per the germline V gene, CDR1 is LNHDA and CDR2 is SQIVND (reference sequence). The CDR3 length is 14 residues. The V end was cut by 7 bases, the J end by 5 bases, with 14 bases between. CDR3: CASMWGRGTGELFF. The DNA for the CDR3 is TGTGCCAGTATGTGGGGGCGCGGGACCGGGGAGCTGTTTTTT.

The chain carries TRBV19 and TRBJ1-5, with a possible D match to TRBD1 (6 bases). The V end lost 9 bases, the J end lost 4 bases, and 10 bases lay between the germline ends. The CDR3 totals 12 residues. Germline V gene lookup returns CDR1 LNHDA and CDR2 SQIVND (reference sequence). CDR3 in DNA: TGTGCCAGCCGGGACAATAATCAGCCCCAGCATTTT. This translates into CASRDNNQPQHF.